The rows below give T cell receptor beta chains drawn from one sample of a study of shared clonotypes between healthy human individuals. Assay: immunoSEQ multiplex PCR; the TCRdb copy retains only in-frame clones and omits some. The sample has approximately 2.5 million clones, 80% to 95% seen once. Specimen: naive CD4+ T cells from PBMCs. These receptors were taken from a man aged 18 to 35 in good health. Some clones in this sample may be carry-over from other donors' samples. CDR3s include the opening cysteine and the closing phenylalanine or tryptophan. The order of the fields is V gene, J gene, clone size, D gene, CDR3 DNA, CDR3 protein. A D gene is named only where the DNA matches it firmly. For some rows the clone size is stated as once, few or many, or as a class when expanded; others skip it.

V gene: TRBV29-1
J gene: TRBJ1-3
clone size: .
D gene: .
CDR3 DNA: TGCAGCGTTGTAGGGAATTCTGGAAACACCATATATTTT
CDR3 protein: CSVVGNSGNTIYF

V gene: TRBV5-5
J gene: TRBJ2-3
clone size: .
D gene: .
CDR3 DNA: TGTGCCAGCAGCTTGAGCACTACAGATACGCAGTATTTT
CDR3 protein: CASSLSTTDTQYF

V gene: TRBV28
J gene: TRBJ1-2
clone size: .
D gene: .
CDR3 DNA: TGTGCCAGCAGTTACCCTTATGGCTACACCTTC
CDR3 protein: CASSYPYGYTF

V gene: TRBV5-1
J gene: TRBJ1-5
clone size: once
D gene: .
CDR3 DNA: TGCGCCAGCAGCTTGGGTCGGGCAGGGAACCAGCCCCAGCATTTT
CDR3 protein: CASSLGRAGNQPQHF

V gene: TRBV5-1
J gene: TRBJ2-3
clone size: .
D gene: .
CDR3 DNA: TGCGCCAGCAGCCTAGGGACGGCTCTTAGCACAGATACGCAGTATTTT
CDR3 protein: CASSLGTALSTDTQYF

V gene: TRBV18
J gene: TRBJ2-7
clone size: .
D gene: .
CDR3 DNA: TGTGCCAGCTCACGACCGAATGGCGAGCAGTACTTC
CDR3 protein: CASSRPNGEQYF

V gene: TRBV7-3
J gene: TRBJ2-3
clone size: .
D gene: .
CDR3 DNA: TGTGCCAGCAGCTTAACCCCAGGGTTGCACACAGATACGCAGTATTTT
CDR3 protein: CASSLTPGLHTDTQYF

V gene: TRBV21-1
J gene: TRBJ2-7
clone size: .
D gene: .
CDR3 DNA: TGTGCCAGCAGCCAAAGATGGACAGGGGGCACCCCTTACGAGCAGTACTTC
CDR3 protein: CASSQRWTGGTPYEQYF

V gene: TRBV6-6
J gene: TRBJ2-3
clone size: .
D gene: TRBD2
CDR3 DNA: TGTGCCAGCAGTTACCCAAGCGGGGGCACAGATACGCAGTATTTT
CDR3 protein: CASSYPSGGTDTQYF

V gene: TRBV2
J gene: TRBJ1-2
clone size: .
D gene: .
CDR3 DNA: TGTGCCCCCAGGTTAGAGAGGAACTATGGCTACACCTTC
CDR3 protein: CAPRLERNYGYTF

V gene: TRBV18
J gene: TRBJ1-1
clone size: .
D gene: TRBD1
CDR3 DNA: TGTGCCAGCTCACCAAATCTAGCAGGGGGGATCATGAACACTGAAGCTTTCTTT
CDR3 protein: CASSPNLAGGIMNTEAFF

V gene: TRBV7-9
J gene: TRBJ1-2
clone size: .
D gene: TRBD1
CDR3 DNA: TGTGCCAGCAGCTTAAGGGACAGGGTCGGCACCTTC
CDR3 protein: CASSLRDRVGTF

V gene: TRBV28
J gene: TRBJ1-2
clone size: .
D gene: TRBD1
CDR3 DNA: TGTGCCAGCAGTCCCGGACAGGGGGAACTAGCTAACTATGGCTACACCTTC
CDR3 protein: CASSPGQGELANYGYTF

V gene: TRBV7-9
J gene: TRBJ2-1
clone size: .
D gene: TRBD1
CDR3 DNA: TGTGCCAGCAGCTACCAGACAGGGAATGAGCAGTTCTTC
CDR3 protein: CASSYQTGNEQFF

V gene: TRBV7-2
J gene: TRBJ1-2
clone size: .
D gene: .
CDR3 DNA: TGTGCCAGCAGCTTACAGGGAGGATATGGCTACACCTTC
CDR3 protein: CASSLQGGYGYTF

V gene: TRBV18
J gene: TRBJ2-1
clone size: .
D gene: TRBD1
CDR3 DNA: TGTGCCAGCTATCGAGACAGGGGCGCTTCCAATGAGCAGTTCTTC
CDR3 protein: CASYRDRGASNEQFF

V gene: TRBV7-8
J gene: TRBJ2-7
clone size: .
D gene: .
CDR3 DNA: TGTGCCAGCAGGCATATAACAGGGCCGCGCCGCTACGAGCAGTACTTC
CDR3 protein: CASRHITGPRRYEQYF

V gene: TRBV9
J gene: TRBJ1-2
clone size: .
D gene: .
CDR3 DNA: TGTGCCAGCAGCCCCCGGGGAGGAAGCTATGGCTACACCTTC
CDR3 protein: CASSPRGGSYGYTF

V gene: TRBV9
J gene: TRBJ2-5
clone size: .
D gene: TRBD2
CDR3 DNA: TGTGCCAGCAGCGTAGGGTTTAGCGGGAGGGAGACCCAGTACTTC
CDR3 protein: CASSVGFSGRETQYF

V gene: TRBV5-1
J gene: TRBJ2-3
clone size: .
D gene: .
CDR3 DNA: TGCGCCAGCAGCTTGGGAAGTAGCGGAAACACAGATACGCAGTATTTT
CDR3 protein: CASSLGSSGNTDTQYF

V gene: TRBV28
J gene: TRBJ1-5
clone size: .
D gene: .
CDR3 DNA: TGTGCCAGCAGTTTGTCCCCGTGGGGACAAACTAGCAATCAGCCCCAGCATTTT
CDR3 protein: CASSLSPWGQTSNQPQHF

V gene: TRBV11-2
J gene: TRBJ2-1
clone size: .
D gene: TRBD2
CDR3 DNA: TGTGCCAGCAGCAACGGACTAGCCTCGTACAATGAGCAGTTCTTC
CDR3 protein: CASSNGLASYNEQFF

V gene: TRBV2
J gene: TRBJ2-3
clone size: .
D gene: TRBD2
CDR3 DNA: TGTGCCAGCACTCCGCGGGGGAGGGGCGCAGATACGCAGTATTTT
CDR3 protein: CASTPRGRGADTQYF

V gene: TRBV4-1
J gene: TRBJ2-2
clone size: .
D gene: .
CDR3 DNA: TGCGCCAGCCGATCACTACAGTGGGGGGAGCTGTTTTTT
CDR3 protein: CASRSLQWGELFF

V gene: TRBV5-1
J gene: TRBJ2-3
clone size: .
D gene: TRBD1
CDR3 DNA: TGCGCCAGCAGCTTACAGGGGGCAACAGATACGCAGTATTTT
CDR3 protein: CASSLQGATDTQYF

V gene: TRBV29-1
J gene: TRBJ2-7
clone size: .
D gene: .
CDR3 DNA: TGCAGCGTTGCAGGTGGCTCCTACGAGCAGTACTTC
CDR3 protein: CSVAGGSYEQYF

V gene: TRBV18
J gene: TRBJ2-3
clone size: .
D gene: TRBD2
CDR3 DNA: TGTGCCAGCTCACTGGGACTAGCGGGAGAAGGGAAGCAGTATTTT
CDR3 protein: CASSLGLAGEGKQYF

V gene: TRBV11-3
J gene: TRBJ2-5
clone size: .
D gene: .
CDR3 DNA: TGTGCCAGCAGCCGTACAGGGTATGAAGAGACCCAGTACTTC
CDR3 protein: CASSRTGYEETQYF

V gene: TRBV15
J gene: TRBJ2-1
clone size: .
D gene: TRBD1
CDR3 DNA: TGTGCCACCGGACTGAGGGGGCTGTACAATGAGCAGTTCTTC
CDR3 protein: CATGLRGLYNEQFF

V gene: TRBV10-3
J gene: TRBJ1-6
clone size: .
D gene: .
CDR3 DNA: TGTGCCATCACCGGGGACCCGGGGAGTTCACCCCTCCACTTT
CDR3 protein: CAITGDPGSSPLHF

V gene: TRBV13
J gene: TRBJ2-1
clone size: once
D gene: .
CDR3 DNA: TGTGCCAGCAGCGTCAGGGGTGGTGAGCAGTTCTTC
CDR3 protein: CASSVRGGEQFF

V gene: TRBV5-8
J gene: TRBJ2-5
clone size: .
D gene: .
CDR3 DNA: TGTGCCAGCAGCTTGGGATGGGAGAACGGGGAGACCCAGTACTTC
CDR3 protein: CASSLGWENGETQYF

V gene: TRBV5-6
J gene: TRBJ2-3
clone size: .
D gene: .
CDR3 DNA: TGTGCCAGCAGCTTGTTCCTTTTAGGGGTACCTAGCACAGATACGCAGTATTTT
CDR3 protein: CASSLFLLGVPSTDTQYF

V gene: TRBV5-4
J gene: TRBJ2-2
clone size: .
D gene: TRBD2
CDR3 DNA: TGTGCCAGCAGCCGATGGACTAGCGGGAATTCCGGGGAGCTGTTTTTT
CDR3 protein: CASSRWTSGNSGELFF

V gene: TRBV7-3
J gene: TRBJ2-2
clone size: .
D gene: .
CDR3 DNA: TGTGCCAGCAGCTTAGAGCACACCGGGGAGCTGTTTTTT
CDR3 protein: CASSLEHTGELFF

V gene: TRBV5-4
J gene: TRBJ1-4
clone size: .
D gene: TRBD1
CDR3 DNA: TGTGCCAGCAGCTCAGAGACAGGGGGAAATGAAAAACTGTTTTTT
CDR3 protein: CASSSETGGNEKLFF

V gene: TRBV20-1
J gene: TRBJ1-1
clone size: .
D gene: .
CDR3 DNA: TGCAGTGCTAGACGACAGCTTGAAGCTTTCTTT
CDR3 protein: CSARRQLEAFF

V gene: TRBV10-1
J gene: TRBJ2-5
clone size: .
D gene: .
CDR3 DNA: TGCGCCAGCAGTGGATGCTTTGAACAGGATGAGTCGGGGCCAGGGGAGACCCAGTACTTC
CDR3 protein: CASSGCFEQDESGPGETQYF

V gene: TRBV19
J gene: TRBJ2-3
clone size: .
D gene: .
CDR3 DNA: TGTGCCAGTAGCAAACTTAGCGAAACGCAGTATTTT
CDR3 protein: CASSKLSETQYF

V gene: TRBV27
J gene: TRBJ2-1
clone size: .
D gene: .
CDR3 DNA: TGTGCCAGCAGTTCCCGGGGCGCCCGGGGGCATGAGCAGTTCTTC
CDR3 protein: CASSSRGARGHEQFF